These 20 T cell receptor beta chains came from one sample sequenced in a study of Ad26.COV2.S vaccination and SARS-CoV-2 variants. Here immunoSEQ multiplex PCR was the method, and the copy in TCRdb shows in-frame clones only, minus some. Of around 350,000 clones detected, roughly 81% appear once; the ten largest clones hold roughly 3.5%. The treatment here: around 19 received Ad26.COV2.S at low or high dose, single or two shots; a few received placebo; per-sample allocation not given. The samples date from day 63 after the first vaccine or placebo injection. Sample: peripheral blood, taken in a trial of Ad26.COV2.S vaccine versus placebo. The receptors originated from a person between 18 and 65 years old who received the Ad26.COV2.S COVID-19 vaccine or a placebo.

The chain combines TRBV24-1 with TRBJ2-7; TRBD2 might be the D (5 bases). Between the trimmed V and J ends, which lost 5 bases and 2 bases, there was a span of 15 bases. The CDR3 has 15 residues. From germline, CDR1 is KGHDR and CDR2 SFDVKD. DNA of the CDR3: TGTGCCACCAGTGCCCGGGATGGCCCTCCCTACGAGCAGTACTTC. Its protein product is CATSARDGPPYEQYF.

As DNA, the CDR3 is TGTGCCAGCAGTTTGGGGGGTCCCTCCTACAATGAGCAGTTCTTC. It translates to CASSLGGPSYNEQFF. This chain joins TRBV28 and TRBJ2-1, with a possible D match to TRBD2 (6 bases). Deletions cut 3 bases from V and 0 bases from J, with 9 bases between. Germline V gives CDR1 MDHEN, CDR2 SYDVKM. This CDR3 is 15 amino acids long.

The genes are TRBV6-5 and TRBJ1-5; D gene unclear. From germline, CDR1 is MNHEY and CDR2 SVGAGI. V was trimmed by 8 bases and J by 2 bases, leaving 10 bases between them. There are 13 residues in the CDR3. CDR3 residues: CASVGGGNQPQHF. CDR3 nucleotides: TGTGCCAGCGTGGGCGGGGGCAATCAGCCCCAGCATTTT.

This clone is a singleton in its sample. The CDR3 coding sequence is TGCGCCAGCAGCCAAGATCCAGGGACAGGGCTCACCGGGGAGCTGTTTTTT. Its translation: CASSQDPGTGLTGELFF. V gene TRBV4-3 combines with J gene TRBJ2-2, with 9 bases identical to TRBD1. The CDR3 is 17 residues long. Germline CDR1 reads LGHNA; CDR2 reads YSLEER. Trimming at V came to 0 bases and at J to 4 bases, leaving 6 bases not matched to a gene.

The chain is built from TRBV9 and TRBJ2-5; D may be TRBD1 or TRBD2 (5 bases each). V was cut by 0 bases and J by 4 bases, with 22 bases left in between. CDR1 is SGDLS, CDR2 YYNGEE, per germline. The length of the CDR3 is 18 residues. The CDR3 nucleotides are TGTGCCAGCAGCGTAGGGTCAGGGAGTAGGGTTTTGCGAGAGACCCAGTACTTC. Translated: CASSVGSGSRVLRETQYF. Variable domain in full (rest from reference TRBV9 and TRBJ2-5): DSGVTQTPKHLITATGQRVTLRCSPRSGDLSVYWYQQSLDQGLQFLIQYYNGEERAKGNILERFSAQQFPDLHSELNLSSLELGDSALYFCASSVGSGSRVLRETQYFGPGTRLLVL.

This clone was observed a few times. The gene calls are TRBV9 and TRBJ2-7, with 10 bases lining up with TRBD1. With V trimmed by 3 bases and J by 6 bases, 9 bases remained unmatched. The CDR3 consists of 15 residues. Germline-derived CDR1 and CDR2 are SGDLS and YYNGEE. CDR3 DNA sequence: TGTGCCAGCAGCGGTGAGGGGACAGGGGTGTTCGAGCAGTACTTC. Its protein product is CASSGEGTGVFEQYF.

The CDR3 reads CAAQPKNTGELFF. In nucleotides, the CDR3 is TGTGCGGCACAACCCAAGAACACCGGGGAGCTGTTTTTT. This sequence joins TRBV2 and TRBJ2-2, with D unresolved. CDR3 size: 13 residues. Germline CDR1 SNHLY, CDR2 FYNNEI.

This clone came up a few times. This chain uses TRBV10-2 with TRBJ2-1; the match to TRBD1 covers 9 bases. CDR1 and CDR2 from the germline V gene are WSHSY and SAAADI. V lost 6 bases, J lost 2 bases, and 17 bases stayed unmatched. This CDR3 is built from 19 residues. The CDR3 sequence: CASRRQGVLGAPPYNEQFF. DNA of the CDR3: TGCGCCAGCAGGAGACAGGGGGTTCTCGGTGCGCCACCCTACAATGAGCAGTTCTTC.

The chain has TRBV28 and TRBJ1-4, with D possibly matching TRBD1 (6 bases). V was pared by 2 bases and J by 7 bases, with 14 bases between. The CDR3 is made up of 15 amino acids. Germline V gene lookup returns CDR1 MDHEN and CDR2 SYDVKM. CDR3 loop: CASSLIPGAGEKLFF. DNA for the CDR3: TGTGCCAGCAGTTTAATTCCGGGGGCTGGTGAAAAACTGTTTTTT.

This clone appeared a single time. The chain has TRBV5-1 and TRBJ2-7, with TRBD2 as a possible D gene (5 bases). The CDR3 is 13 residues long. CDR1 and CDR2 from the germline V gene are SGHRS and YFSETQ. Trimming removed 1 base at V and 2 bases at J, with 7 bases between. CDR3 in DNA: TGCGCCAGCAGCTTGCCCGGGACCTACGAGCAGTACTTC. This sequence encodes CASSLPGTYEQYF.

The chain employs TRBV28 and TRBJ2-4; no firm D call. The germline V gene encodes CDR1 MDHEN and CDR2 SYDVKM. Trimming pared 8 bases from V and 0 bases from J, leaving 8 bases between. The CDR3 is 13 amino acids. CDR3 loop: CASGDIAKNIQYF. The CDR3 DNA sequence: TGTGCCAGCGGAGACATAGCCAAAAACATTCAGTACTTC.

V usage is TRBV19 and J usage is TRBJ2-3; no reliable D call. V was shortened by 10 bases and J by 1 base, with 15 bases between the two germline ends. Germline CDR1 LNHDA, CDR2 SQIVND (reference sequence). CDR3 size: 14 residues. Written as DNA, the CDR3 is TGTGCCACCTCGGCTCCAGGACGCACAGATACGCAGTATTTT. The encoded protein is CATSAPGRTDTQYF.

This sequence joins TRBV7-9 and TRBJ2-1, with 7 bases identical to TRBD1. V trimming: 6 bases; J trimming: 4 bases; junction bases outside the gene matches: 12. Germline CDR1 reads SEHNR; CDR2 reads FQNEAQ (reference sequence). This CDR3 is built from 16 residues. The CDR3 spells CASRRTGTEKYNEQFF. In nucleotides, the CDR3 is TGTGCCAGCAGGCGCACCGGGACAGAGAAATACAATGAGCAGTTCTTC.

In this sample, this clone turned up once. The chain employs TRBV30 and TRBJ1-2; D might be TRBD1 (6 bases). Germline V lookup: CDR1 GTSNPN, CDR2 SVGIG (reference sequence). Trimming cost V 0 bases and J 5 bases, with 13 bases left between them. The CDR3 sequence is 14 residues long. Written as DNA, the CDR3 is TGTGCCTGGAGTGTACCCAAGGGGGTTTATGGCTACACCTTC. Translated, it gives CAWSVPKGVYGYTF.

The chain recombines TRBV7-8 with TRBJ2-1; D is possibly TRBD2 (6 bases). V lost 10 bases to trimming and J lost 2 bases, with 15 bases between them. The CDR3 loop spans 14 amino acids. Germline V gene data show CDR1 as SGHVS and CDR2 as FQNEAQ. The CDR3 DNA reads TGTGCCACCGGGGGAGCAGTCACCTACAATGAGCAGTTCTTC. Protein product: CATGGAVTYNEQFF.

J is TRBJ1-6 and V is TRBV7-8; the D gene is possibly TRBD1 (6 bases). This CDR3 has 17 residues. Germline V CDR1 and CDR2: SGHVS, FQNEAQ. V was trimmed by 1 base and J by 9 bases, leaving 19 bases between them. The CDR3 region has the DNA TGTGCCAGCAGCTTAGAGGCGCGGGGGCGGAGGGGTTCACCCCTCCACTTT. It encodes CASSLEARGRRGSPLHF. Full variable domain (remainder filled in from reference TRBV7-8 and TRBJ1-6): GAGVSQSPRYKVAKRGQDVALRCDPISGHVSLFWYQQALGQGPEFLTYFQNEAQLDKSGLPSDRFFAERPEGSVSTLKIQRTQQEDSAVYLCASSLEARGRRGSPLHFGNGTRLTVT.

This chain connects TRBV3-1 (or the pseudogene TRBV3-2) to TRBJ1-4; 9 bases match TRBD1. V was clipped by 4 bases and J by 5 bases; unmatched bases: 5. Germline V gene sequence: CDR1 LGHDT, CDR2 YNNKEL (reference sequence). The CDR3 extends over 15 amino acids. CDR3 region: CASSLPGQGNEKLFF. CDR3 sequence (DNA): TGTGCCAGCAGCCTCCCGGGACAGGGAAATGAAAAACTGTTTTTT.

The DNA of the CDR3 is TGCGCCAGCAGCCACCCCGTAGCGGGAGTTATCGGGGAGCTGTTTTTT. Translation: CASSHPVAGVIGELFF. The rearrangement links TRBV4-1 to TRBJ2-2, with 9 nucleotides matching TRBD2. Germline assignment: CDR1 MGHRA and CDR2 YSYEKL. The V segment lost 3 bases and the J segment 7 bases; nucleotides outside the gene matches: 9. The CDR3 is made up of 16 amino acids.

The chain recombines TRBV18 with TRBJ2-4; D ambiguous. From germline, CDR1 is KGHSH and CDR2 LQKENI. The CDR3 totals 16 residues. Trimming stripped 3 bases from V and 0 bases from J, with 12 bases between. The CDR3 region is CASSPKDGLAKNIQYF. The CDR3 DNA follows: TGTGCCAGCTCACCCAAAGACGGGTTAGCCAAAAACATTCAGTACTTC. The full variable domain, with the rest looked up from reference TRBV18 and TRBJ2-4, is NAGVMQNPRHLVRRRGQEARLRCSPMKGHSHVYWYRQLPEEGLKFMVYLQKENIIDESGMPKERFSAEFPKEGPSILRIQQVVRGDSAAYFCASSPKDGLAKNIQYFGAGTRLSVL.

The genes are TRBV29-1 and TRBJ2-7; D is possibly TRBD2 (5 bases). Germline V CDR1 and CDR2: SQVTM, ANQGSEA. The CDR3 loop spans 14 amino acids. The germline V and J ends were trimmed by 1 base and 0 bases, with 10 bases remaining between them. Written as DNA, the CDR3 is TGCAGCGTTGAAGTCCCGGGAAGCTCCTACGAGCAGTACTTC. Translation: CSVEVPGSSYEQYF.